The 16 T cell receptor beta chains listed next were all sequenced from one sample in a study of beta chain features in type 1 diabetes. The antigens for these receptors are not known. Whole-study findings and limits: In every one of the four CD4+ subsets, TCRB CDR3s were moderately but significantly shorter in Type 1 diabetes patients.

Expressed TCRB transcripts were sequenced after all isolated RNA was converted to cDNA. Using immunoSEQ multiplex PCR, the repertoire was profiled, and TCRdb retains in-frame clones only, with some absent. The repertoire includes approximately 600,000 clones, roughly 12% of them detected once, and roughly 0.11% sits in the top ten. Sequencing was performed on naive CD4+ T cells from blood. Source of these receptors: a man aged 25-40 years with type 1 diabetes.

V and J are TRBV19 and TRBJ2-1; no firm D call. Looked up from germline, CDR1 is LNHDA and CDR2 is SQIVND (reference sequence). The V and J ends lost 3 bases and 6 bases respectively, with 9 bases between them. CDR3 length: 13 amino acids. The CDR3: CASSMGRPNEQFF. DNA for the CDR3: TGTGCCAGTAGTATGGGCCGTCCCAATGAGCAGTTCTTC.

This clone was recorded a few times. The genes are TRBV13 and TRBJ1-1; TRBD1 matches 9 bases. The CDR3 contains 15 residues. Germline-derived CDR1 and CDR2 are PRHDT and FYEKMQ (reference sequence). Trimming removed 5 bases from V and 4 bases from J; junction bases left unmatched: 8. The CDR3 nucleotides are TGTGCCAGCAGCCCACCACAGGGGGCGGCCACTGAAGCTTTCTTT. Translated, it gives CASSPPQGAATEAFF.

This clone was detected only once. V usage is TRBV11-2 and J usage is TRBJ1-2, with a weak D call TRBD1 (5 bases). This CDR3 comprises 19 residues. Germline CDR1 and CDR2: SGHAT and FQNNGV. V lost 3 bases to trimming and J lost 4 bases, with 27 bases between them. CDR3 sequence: CASSFPRGTAAYQRYGYTF. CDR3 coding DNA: TGTGCCAGCAGCTTCCCCCGAGGGACGGCGGCCTACCAACGCTATGGCTACACCTTC.

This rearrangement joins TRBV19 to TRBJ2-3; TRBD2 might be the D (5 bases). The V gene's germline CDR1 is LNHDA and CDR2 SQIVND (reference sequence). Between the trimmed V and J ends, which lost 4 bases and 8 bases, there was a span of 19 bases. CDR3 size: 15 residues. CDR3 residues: CASSSQTGSGSTQYF. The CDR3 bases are TGTGCCAGTAGTAGCCAGACGGGGAGTGGGTCTACGCAGTATTTT.

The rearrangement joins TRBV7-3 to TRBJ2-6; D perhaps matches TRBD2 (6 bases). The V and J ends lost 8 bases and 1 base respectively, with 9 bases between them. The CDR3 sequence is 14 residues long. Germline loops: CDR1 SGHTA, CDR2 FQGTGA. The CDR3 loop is CASQSGSGANVLTF. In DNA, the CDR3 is TGTGCCAGCCAAAGCGGGTCTGGGGCCAACGTCCTGACTTTC.

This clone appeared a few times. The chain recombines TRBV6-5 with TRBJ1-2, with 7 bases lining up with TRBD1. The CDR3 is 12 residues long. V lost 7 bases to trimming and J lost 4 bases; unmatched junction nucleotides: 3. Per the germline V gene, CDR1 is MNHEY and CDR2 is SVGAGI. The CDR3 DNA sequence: TGTGCCAGCACCGGGACAGCCTATGGCTACACCTTC. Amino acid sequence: CASTGTAYGYTF.

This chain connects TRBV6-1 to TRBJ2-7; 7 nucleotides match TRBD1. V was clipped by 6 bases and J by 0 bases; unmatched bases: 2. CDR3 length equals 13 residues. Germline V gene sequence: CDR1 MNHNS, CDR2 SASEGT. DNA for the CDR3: TGTGCCAGCAGGGGACAGAGCTCCTACGAGCAGTACTTC. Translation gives CASRGQSSYEQYF.

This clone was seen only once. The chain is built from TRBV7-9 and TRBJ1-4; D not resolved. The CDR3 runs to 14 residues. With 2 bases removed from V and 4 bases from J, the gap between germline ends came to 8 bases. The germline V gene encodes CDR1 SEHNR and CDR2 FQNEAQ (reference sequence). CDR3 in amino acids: CASSLNTLNEKLFF. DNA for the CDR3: TGTGCCAGCAGCTTAAACACTCTTAATGAAAAACTGTTTTTT. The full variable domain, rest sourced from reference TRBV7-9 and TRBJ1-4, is DTGVSQNPRHKITKRGQNVTFRCDPISEHNRLYWYRQTLGQGPEFLTYFQNEAQLEKSRLLSDRFSAERPKGSFSTLEIQRTEQGDSAMYLCASSLNTLNEKLFFGSGTQLSVL.

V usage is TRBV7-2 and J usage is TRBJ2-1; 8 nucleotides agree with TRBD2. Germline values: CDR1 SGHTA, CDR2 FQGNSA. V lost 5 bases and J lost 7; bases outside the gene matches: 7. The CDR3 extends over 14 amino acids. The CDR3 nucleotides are TGTGCCAGCAGCCCGGGGGGGAATAGTAATGAGCAGTTCTTC. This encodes CASSPGGNSNEQFF.

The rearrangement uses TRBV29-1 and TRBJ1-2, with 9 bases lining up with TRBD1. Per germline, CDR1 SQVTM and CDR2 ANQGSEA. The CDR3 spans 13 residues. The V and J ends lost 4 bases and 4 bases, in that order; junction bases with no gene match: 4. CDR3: CSVALGQGYGYTF. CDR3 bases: TGCAGCGTTGCCCTGGGACAGGGCTATGGCTACACCTTC.

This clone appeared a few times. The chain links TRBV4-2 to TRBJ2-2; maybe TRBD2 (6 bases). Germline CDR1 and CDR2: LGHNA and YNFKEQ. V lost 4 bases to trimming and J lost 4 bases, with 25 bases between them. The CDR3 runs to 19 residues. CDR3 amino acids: CASSPLRNLRDSFTGELFF. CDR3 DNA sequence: TGTGCCAGCAGCCCCTTAAGAAATCTCCGGGACTCTTTCACCGGGGAGCTGTTTTTT.

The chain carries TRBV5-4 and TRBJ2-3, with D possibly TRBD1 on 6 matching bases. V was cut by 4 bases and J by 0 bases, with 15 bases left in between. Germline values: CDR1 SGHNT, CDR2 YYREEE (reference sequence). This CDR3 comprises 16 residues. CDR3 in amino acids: CASSTRTEESTDTQYF. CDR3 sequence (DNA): TGTGCCAGCAGCACCCGGACAGAGGAGAGCACAGATACGCAGTATTTT.

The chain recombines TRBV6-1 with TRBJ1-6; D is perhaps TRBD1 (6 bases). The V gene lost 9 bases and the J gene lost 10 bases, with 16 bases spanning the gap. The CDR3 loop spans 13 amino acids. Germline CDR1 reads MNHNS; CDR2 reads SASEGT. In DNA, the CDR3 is TGTGCCAGTTTACAGGGCCGGGACTCACCCCTCCACTTT. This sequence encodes CASLQGRDSPLHF.

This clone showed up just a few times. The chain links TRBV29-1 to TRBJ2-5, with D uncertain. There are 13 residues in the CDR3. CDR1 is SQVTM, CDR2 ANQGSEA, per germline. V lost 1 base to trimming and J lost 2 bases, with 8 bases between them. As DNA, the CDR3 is TGCAGCGTTGAAGTGCAACTTCAAGAGACCCAGTACTTC. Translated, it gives CSVEVQLQETQYF.

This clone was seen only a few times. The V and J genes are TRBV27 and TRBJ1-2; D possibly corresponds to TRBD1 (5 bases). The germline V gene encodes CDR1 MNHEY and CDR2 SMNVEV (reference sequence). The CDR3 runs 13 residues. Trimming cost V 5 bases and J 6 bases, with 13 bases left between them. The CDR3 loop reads CASSRDRGHGYTF. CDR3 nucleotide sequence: TGTGCCAGCAGTCGGGACCGCGGCCATGGCTACACCTTC.

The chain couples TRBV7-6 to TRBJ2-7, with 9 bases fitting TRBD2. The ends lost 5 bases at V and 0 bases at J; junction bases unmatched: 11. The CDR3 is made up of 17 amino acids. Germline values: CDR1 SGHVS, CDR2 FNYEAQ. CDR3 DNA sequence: TGTGCCAGCAGCAAAGCAGTACCTAGCGGGGCCTCCTACGAGCAGTACTTC. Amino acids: CASSKAVPSGASYEQYF.